The 8 T cell receptor beta chains below all came from one sample that was sequenced in a study of cytotoxic CD8 clonotypes in ibrutinib-treated CLL. TCRdb's copy holds only in-frame clones and misses some; the assay was immunoSEQ multiplex PCR. The repertoire has more than 85,000 clones, approximately 80% of them found once; the top ten carry about 34%. Here the sequenced sample was PBMCs, taken after 12 months of ibrutinib treatment. The origin of the receptors is a human donor with chronic lymphocytic leukemia.

The chain recombines TRBV6-5 with TRBJ1-4, with 7 bases matching TRBD1. The CDR3 totals 15 residues. V shed 2 bases and J 8 bases; nucleotides not matched to a gene: 8. CDR1 and CDR2 from the germline V gene are MNHEY and SVGAGI. This chain's CDR3 is CASSYKGTASEKLFF. In nucleotides, the CDR3 is TGTGCCAGCAGTTACAAGGGGACAGCCAGCGAAAAACTGTTTTTT.

This clone appeared a single time. The chain employs TRBV7-9 and TRBJ2-1, with TRBD1 matching over 10 bases. Trimming at V came to 7 bases and at J to 10 bases, leaving 13 bases not matched to a gene. Germline CDR1 SEHNR, CDR2 FQNEAQ (reference sequence). This CDR3 spans 15 amino acids. This chain's CDR3 is CASTATGTGVWEQFF. The CDR3 nucleotides read TGTGCCAGCACCGCCACCGGGACAGGGGTCTGGGAGCAGTTCTTC.

This rearrangement joins TRBV4-1 to TRBJ2-7; D is perhaps TRBD1 (5 bases). From germline, CDR1 is MGHRA and CDR2 YSYEKL. V was pared by 0 bases and J by 3 bases, with 12 bases between. The CDR3 totals 15 residues. CDR3 sequence (DNA): TGCGCCAGCAGCCAAGAGGAAGGCAGGGTCTACGAGCAGTACTTC. The encoded protein is CASSQEEGRVYEQYF.

The sample holds one count of this clone. The V and J genes are TRBV25-1 and TRBJ2-1; D gene ambiguous. The ends were cut back, 6 bases at V and 4 bases at J, with 4 bases in the middle. Looked up from germline, CDR1 is MGHDK and CDR2 is SYGVNS. The length of the CDR3 is 11 residues. CDR3 coding DNA: TGTGCCAGCAGCATATACAATGAGCAGTTCTTC. Its protein product is CASSIYNEQFF. Based on the CDR3 plus reference TRBV25-1 and TRBJ2-1, the full variable domain is EADIYQTPRYLVIGTGKKITLECSQTMGHDKMYWYQQDPGMELHLIHYSYGVNSTEKGDLSSESTVSRIRTEHFPLTLESARPSHTSQYLCASSIYNEQFFGPGTRLTVL.

This clone has only one observation. The chain links TRBV19 to TRBJ2-1; a weak D match, TRBD2 (5 bases). Germline V gene lookup returns CDR1 LNHDA and CDR2 SQIVND (reference sequence). This CDR3 comprises 10 residues. Deletions cut 5 bases from V and 10 bases from J, with 6 bases between. CDR3 bases: TGTGCCAGTAGTGGCGGGGAGCAGTTCTTC. Protein: CASSGGEQFF.

This chain joins TRBV11-2 and TRBJ1-1; maybe TRBD1 (5 bases). Trimming shortened V by 5 bases and J by 5 bases, and 15 bases separated the two germline ends. The germline V gene has CDR1 SGHAT and CDR2 FQNNGV. There are 14 residues in the CDR3. CDR3 nucleotide sequence: TGTGCCAGCAGCGTCACCGGGAGGGGAACTGAAGCTTTCTTT. It translates to CASSVTGRGTEAFF.

The chain has TRBV28 and TRBJ1-5; 7 nucleotides align to TRBD1. CDR1 and CDR2 (germline): MDHEN, SYDVKM. After removal of 5 bases from V and 1 base from J, the junction contained 8 bases not matched to a gene. This CDR3 contains 16 residues. CDR3 sequence reads: CASSLPQGISNQPQHF. The CDR3 coding sequence is TGTGCCAGCAGTCTTCCACAGGGGATCAGCAATCAGCCCCAGCATTTT.

This clone has more than one count but fewer than ten. The genes are TRBV7-9 and TRBJ2-7; D perhaps matches TRBD2 (5 bases). The V gene lost 5 bases and the J gene lost 5 bases, with 10 bases spanning the gap. Germline CDR1 is SEHNR and CDR2 is FQNEAQ (reference sequence). CDR3 length: 12 amino acids. This chain's CDR3 is CASSPRTDEQYF. The DNA of the CDR3 is TGTGCCAGCAGCCCACGGACTGACGAGCAGTACTTC. Supplemented by reference TRBV7-9 and TRBJ2-7, the full variable domain reads DTGVSQNPRHKITKRGQNVTFRCDPISEHNRLYWYRQTLGQGPEFLTYFQNEAQLEKSRLLSDRFSAERPKGSFSTLEIQRTEQGDSAMYLCASSPRTDEQYFGPGTRLTVT.